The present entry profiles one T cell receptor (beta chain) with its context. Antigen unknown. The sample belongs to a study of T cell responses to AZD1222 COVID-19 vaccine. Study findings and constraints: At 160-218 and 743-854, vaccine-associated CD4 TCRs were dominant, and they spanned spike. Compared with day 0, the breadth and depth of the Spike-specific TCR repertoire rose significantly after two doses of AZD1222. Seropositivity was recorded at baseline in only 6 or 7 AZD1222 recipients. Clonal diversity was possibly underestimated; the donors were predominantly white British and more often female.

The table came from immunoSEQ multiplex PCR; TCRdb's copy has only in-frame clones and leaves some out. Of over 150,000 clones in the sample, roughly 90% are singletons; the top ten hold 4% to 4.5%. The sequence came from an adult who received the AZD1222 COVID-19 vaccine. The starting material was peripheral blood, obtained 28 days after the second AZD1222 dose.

CDR3 residues: CASSQGGYPYEQYF. Written as DNA, the CDR3 is TGTGCCAGCAGCCAAGGGGGCTATCCCTACGAGCAGTACTTC. V and J are TRBV3-1 (or the pseudogene TRBV3-2) and TRBJ2-7; TRBD1 might be the D (5 bases). The germline V gene encodes CDR1 LGHDT and CDR2 YNNKEL (reference sequence). The CDR3 is made up of 14 amino acids. Trimming removed 1 base at V and 2 bases at J, with 9 bases between.